The 18 T cell receptor beta chains reported below all come from one sample, sequenced in a study of CD8+CD57+ T cells in acquired aplastic anemia. Genomic DNA templated the TCR beta VDJ and CDR3 profiling. One entry per CDR3 protein results from TCRdb running MiXCR on the reads. The sample has about 180,000 distinct CDR3 sequences; approximately 49% are singletons. The sample consisted of sorted CD4+, CD8+, or CD8+CD57+ T cells (not recorded which) from PBMCs. These receptor sequences come from a human donor in good health.

Turning to this clonotype: This could be a read error, since a much larger clone is one nucleotide away. J is TRBJ2-3 and V is TRBV7-7; 8 bases match TRBD2. The CDR3 consists of 15 residues. Germline loops: CDR1 SSHAT, CDR2 FNYEAQ (reference sequence). The CDR3 bases are TGTGCTAGCAGCCGGGGACTAGTCGAAACAGATACGCAGTATTTT. Amino acids: CASSRGLVETDTQYF.

The rearrangement uses TRBV18 and TRBJ1-1, with D possibly being TRBD1 (5 bases). Trimming took off 3 bases at V and 3 bases at J, with 11 bases between the two ends. The CDR3 has 14 residues. Germline V gene data show CDR1 as KGHSH and CDR2 as LQKENI. In nucleotides, the CDR3 is TGTGCCAGCTCACCCTTGACAGCCGACACTGAAGCTTTCTTT. Amino acids: CASSPLTADTEAFF. The full variable domain, rest sourced from reference TRBV18 and TRBJ1-1, is NAGVMQNPRHLVRRRGQEARLRCSPMKGHSHVYWYRQLPEEGLKFMVYLQKENIIDESGMPKERFSAEFPKEGPSILRIQQVVRGDSAAYFCASSPLTADTEAFFGQGTRLTVV.

This chain links TRBV27 with TRBJ2-1, with TRBD2 matching 7 bases. The germline CDR1 and CDR2 sequences are MNHEY and SMNVEV (reference sequence). The trim removed 8 bases at V and 7 bases at J, leaving 11 bases unmatched. The CDR3 sequence is 14 residues long. CDR3 residues: CASVGSGRVNEQFF. For the CDR3, the DNA is TGTGCCAGCGTGGGGTCAGGGAGGGTGAATGAGCAGTTCTTC.

This clonotype was seen ten or more times. V is TRBV5-4 and J is TRBJ2-7, with D maybe TRBD2 (6 bases). V lost 4 bases to trimming and J lost 0 bases, with 11 bases between them. The CDR3 loop spans 14 amino acids. CDR1 and CDR2 from the germline V gene are SGHNT and YYREEE (reference sequence). CDR3 bases: TGTGCCAGCAGCGCCCGGGAGAGCTCCTACGAGCAGTACTTC. Amino acids: CASSARESSYEQYF. Full variable domain (remainder filled in from reference TRBV5-4 and TRBJ2-7): ETGVTQSPTHLIKTRGQQVTLRCSSQSGHNTVSWYQQALGQGPQFIFQYYREEENGRGNFPPRFSGLQFPNYSSELNVNALELDDSALYLCASSARESSYEQYFGPGTRLTVT.

In its sample, this clonotype was seen once. V is TRBV19 and J is TRBJ2-3; 7 nucleotides match TRBD2. Germline CDR1 and CDR2: LNHDA and SQIVND (reference sequence). V shed 4 bases, J shed 2 bases, and the junction held 9 bases outside the gene matches. This CDR3 has 16 residues. This CDR3 reads CASSRRGGPNTDTQYF. The CDR3 DNA sequence: TGTGCCAGTAGTAGACGCGGGGGACCCAACACAGATACGCAGTATTTT.

This clonotype was counted a few times. The chain employs TRBV15 and TRBJ2-2; no reliable D call. The CDR3 has 14 residues. Germline CDR1 and CDR2: LNHNV and YYDKDF (reference sequence). V was trimmed by 1 base and J by 1 base, leaving 4 bases between them. This CDR3 is CATSRAENTGELFF. CDR3 bases: TGTGCCACCAGCAGAGCAGAGAACACCGGGGAGCTGTTTTTT.

This sequence joins TRBV2 and TRBJ1-5, with D possibly TRBD1 on 5 matching bases. V shed 2 bases and J shed 2 bases, with 10 bases lying between them. Per germline, CDR1 SNHLY and CDR2 FYNNEI. The CDR3 extends over 15 amino acids. The CDR3, as DNA: TGTGCCAGCAGTGAACAGACAGTGGGCAATCAGCCCCAGCATTTT. Protein sequence: CASSEQTVGNQPQHF. The whole variable domain, filled in from reference TRBV2 and TRBJ1-5, reads EPEVTQTPSHQVTQMGQEVILRCVPISNHLYFYWYRQILGQKVEFLVSFYNNEISEKSEIFDDQFSVERPDGSNFTLKIRSTKLEDSAMYFCASSEQTVGNQPQHFGDGTRLSIL.

This clonotype has only one observation. The gene calls are TRBV19 and TRBJ2-1; TRBD2 matches at 9 bases. In germline, CDR1 is LNHDA, CDR2 SQIVND (reference sequence). The CDR3 contains 17 residues. V trimming: 1 base; J trimming: 6 bases; junction bases outside the gene matches: 10. As DNA, the CDR3 is TGTGCCAGTAGTATAGGAACTGGCGGGAGGGCCGCCAATGAGCAGTTCTTC. It codes for CASSIGTGGRAANEQFF. Full variable domain (missing parts from reference TRBV19 and TRBJ2-1): DGGITQSPKYLFRKEGQNVTLSCEQNLNHDAMYWYRQDPGQGLRLIYYSQIVNDFQKGDIAEGYSVSREKKESFPLTVTSAQKNPTAFYLCASSIGTGGRAANEQFFGPGTRLTVL.

The rearrangement links TRBV10-3 to TRBJ1-1; unclear D gene. Trimming left V 2 bases short and J 4 bases short, with 14 bases between. This CDR3 region has 15 residues. Germline V gene lookup returns CDR1 ENHRY and CDR2 SYGVKD. CDR3 region: CAISEEVTVRTEAFF. CDR3 nucleotides: TGTGCCATCAGTGAGGAGGTAACAGTTCGCACTGAAGCTTTCTTT.

This chain connects TRBV15 to TRBJ2-1, with 10 positions matching TRBD2. CDR3 length equals 16 residues. Germline CDR1 LNHNV, CDR2 YYDKDF (reference sequence). Trimming cost V 5 bases and J 7 bases; bases outside gene matches: 11. The CDR3 sequence: CATSGQSSGSWNEQFF. The DNA for the CDR3 is TGTGCCACCAGCGGCCAGTCTAGCGGGAGTTGGAATGAGCAGTTCTTC.

This clonotype has just a few counts. A much larger clone sits a single nucleotide away, making a read error possible. V usage is TRBV12-3 or TRBV12-4 and J usage is TRBJ2-7; the D is unclear. This CDR3 comprises 14 residues. The CDR3 loop is CASRADGAPGEQCF. The CDR3 bases are TGTGCCAGCAGGGCGGACGGAGCTCCCGGCGAGCAGTGCTTC.

The DNA for the CDR3 is TGTGCCATCAGCTACAGGGGAGACTATGGCTACACCTTC. Encoded protein: CAISYRGDYGYTF. The chain carries TRBV10-3 and TRBJ1-2; 7 nucleotides agree with TRBD1. CDR3 length: 13 amino acids. The J segment lost 3 bases and the V segment lost 6 bases, leaving 4 bases of the junction unmatched. Germline V gene sequence: CDR1 ENHRY, CDR2 SYGVKD.

The chain employs TRBV27 and TRBJ1-1, with D possibly matching TRBD1 (5 bases). The germline V gene has CDR1 MNHEY and CDR2 SMNVEV (reference sequence). There are 13 residues in the CDR3. V lost 5 bases, J lost 9 bases, and 16 bases lay in between. The CDR3 loop reads CASSPHGQGKAFF. In DNA form, the CDR3 reads TGTGCCAGCAGTCCCCACGGGCAGGGCAAAGCTTTCTTT.

Details on this clonotype: A read error is possible here, since a much larger clone lies one base away. The final CDR3 position lacks the conserved phenylalanine or tryptophan, pointing to a likely read error. The CDR3 region has the DNA TGTGCCAGCAGCCCGACAGGGGACCATCAGCCCCAGCATCTT. Protein product: CASSPTGDHQPQHL. The V gene is TRBV6-1, the J gene TRBJ1-5; 8 bases align to TRBD1. The V gene's germline CDR1 is MNHNS and CDR2 SASEGT. Losses at the gene ends were 6 bases for V and 5 bases for J; bases not matched to a gene: 6. CDR3 length equals 14 residues.

The chain joins TRBV20-1 to TRBJ2-3; the D call may be TRBD1 or TRBD2 (5 bases each). This CDR3 is 13 amino acids long. From germline, CDR1 is DFQATT and CDR2 SNEGSKA (reference sequence). Trimming left V 5 bases short and J 6 bases short, with 15 bases between. CDR3 sequence (DNA): TGCAGTGCTGGGGACCCACCGTGGGATACGCAGTATTTT. The encoded protein is CSAGDPPWDTQYF.

J is TRBJ1-1 and V is TRBV12-3 or TRBV12-4; no clear D. This CDR3 region has 14 residues. V gave up 3 bases and J gave up 0 bases, with 8 bases separating them. The CDR3 protein is CASSFGPLNTEAFF. The DNA for the CDR3 is TGTGCCAGCAGTTTCGGACCCCTGAACACTGAAGCTTTCTTT.

This chain links TRBV10-3 with TRBJ1-2, with a tentative D call TRBD1 (6 bases). The CDR3 totals 15 residues. Germline CDR1 ENHRY, CDR2 SYGVKD. The V gene lost 0 bases and the J gene lost 3 bases, with 11 bases spanning the gap. The CDR3 protein is CAISESSQGHYGYTF. The CDR3 DNA follows: TGTGCCATCAGTGAGTCGAGCCAGGGGCACTATGGCTACACCTTC.

This clonotype was counted many times. The V and J genes are TRBV12-3 or TRBV12-4 and TRBJ2-7; 9 bases map to TRBD1. This CDR3 region has 14 residues. J was trimmed by 3 bases and V by 7 bases; bases with no gene match: 7. The CDR3 spells CASNPGQGYYEQYF. In DNA form, the CDR3 reads TGTGCCAGCAATCCGGGACAGGGATACTACGAGCAGTACTTC.